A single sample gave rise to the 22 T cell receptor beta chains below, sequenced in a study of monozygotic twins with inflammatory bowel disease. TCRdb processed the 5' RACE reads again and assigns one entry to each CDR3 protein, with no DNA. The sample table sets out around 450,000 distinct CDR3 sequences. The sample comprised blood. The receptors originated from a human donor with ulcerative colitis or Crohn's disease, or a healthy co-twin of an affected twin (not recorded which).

CDR3 in amino acids: CAISGGTDTQYF. This sequence joins TRBV10-3 and TRBJ2-3; TCRdb names TRBD1, which stays unverified in the absence of DNA. The germline gives CDR1 ENHRY, CDR2 SYGVKD. This CDR3 contains 12 residues.

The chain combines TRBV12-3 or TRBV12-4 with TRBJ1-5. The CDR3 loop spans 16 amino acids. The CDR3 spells CASSLGPAVGNQPQHF.

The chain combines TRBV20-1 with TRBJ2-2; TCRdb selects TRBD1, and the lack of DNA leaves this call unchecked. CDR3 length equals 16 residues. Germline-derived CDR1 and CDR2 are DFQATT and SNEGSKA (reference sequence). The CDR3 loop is CSASHLGDRNTGELFF.

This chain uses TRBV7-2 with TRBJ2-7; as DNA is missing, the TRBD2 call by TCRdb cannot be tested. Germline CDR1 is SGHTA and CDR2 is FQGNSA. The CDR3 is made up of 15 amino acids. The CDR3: CASSRDYTSSYEQYF.

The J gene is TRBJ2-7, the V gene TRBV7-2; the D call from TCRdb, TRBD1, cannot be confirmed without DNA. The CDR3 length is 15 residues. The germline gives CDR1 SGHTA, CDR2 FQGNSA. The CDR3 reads CASSLVGQGFYEQYF.

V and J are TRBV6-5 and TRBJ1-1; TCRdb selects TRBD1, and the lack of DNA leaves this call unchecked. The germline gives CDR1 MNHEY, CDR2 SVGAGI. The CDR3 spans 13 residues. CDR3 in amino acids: CASSPGQGREAFF.

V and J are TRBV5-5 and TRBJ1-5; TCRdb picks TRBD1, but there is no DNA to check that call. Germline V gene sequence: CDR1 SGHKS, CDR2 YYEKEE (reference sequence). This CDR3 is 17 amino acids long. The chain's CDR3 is CASSRFWTGESNQPQHF. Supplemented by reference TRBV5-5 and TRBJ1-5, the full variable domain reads DAGVTQSPTHLIKTRGQQVTLRCSPISGHKSVSWYQQVLGQGPQFIFQYYEKEERGRGNFPDRFSARQFPNYSSELNVNALLLGDSALYLCASSRFWTGESNQPQHFGDGTRLSIL.

This chain's CDR3 is CAWSRGGDEQFF. The chain joins TRBV30 to TRBJ2-1; absent DNA, TCRdb's TRBD1 call cannot be checked. The CDR3 has 12 amino acids. From germline, CDR1 is GTSNPN and CDR2 SVGIG (reference sequence).

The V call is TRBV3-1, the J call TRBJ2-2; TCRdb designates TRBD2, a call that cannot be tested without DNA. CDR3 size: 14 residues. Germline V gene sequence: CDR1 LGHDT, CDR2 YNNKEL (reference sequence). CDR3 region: CASSYTAGTGELFF.

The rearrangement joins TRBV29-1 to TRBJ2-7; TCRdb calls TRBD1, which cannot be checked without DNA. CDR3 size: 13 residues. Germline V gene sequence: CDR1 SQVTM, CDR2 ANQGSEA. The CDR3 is CSVGRQGAYEQYF.

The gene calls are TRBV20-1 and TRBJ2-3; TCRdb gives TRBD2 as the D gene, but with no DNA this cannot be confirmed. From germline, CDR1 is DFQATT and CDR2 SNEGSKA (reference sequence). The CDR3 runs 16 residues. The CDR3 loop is CSAPRLAGVGTDTQYF.

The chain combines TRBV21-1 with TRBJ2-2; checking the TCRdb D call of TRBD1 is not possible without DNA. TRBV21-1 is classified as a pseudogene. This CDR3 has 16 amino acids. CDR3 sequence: CASLSSPRPQTGELFF.

This chain's CDR3 is CASKPPSGANVLTF. The chain combines TRBV6-2 or TRBV6-3 with TRBJ2-6; the TRBD1 assignment by TCRdb is unverifiable without DNA. CDR3 length: 14 residues. In germline, CDR1 is MNHEY, CDR2 SVGEGT.

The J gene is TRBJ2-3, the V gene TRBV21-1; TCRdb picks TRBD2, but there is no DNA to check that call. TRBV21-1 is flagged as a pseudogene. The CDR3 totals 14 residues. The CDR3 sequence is CASSAKGLADTQYF.

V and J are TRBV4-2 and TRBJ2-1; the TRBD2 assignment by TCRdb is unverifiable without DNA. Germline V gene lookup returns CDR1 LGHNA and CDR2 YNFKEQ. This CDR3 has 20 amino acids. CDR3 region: CASSQDRGTSGARGDNEQFF.

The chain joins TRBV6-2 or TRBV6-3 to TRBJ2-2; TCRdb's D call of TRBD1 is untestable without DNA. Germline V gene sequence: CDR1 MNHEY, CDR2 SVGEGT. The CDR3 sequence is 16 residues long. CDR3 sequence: CASSLGQTANTGELFF.

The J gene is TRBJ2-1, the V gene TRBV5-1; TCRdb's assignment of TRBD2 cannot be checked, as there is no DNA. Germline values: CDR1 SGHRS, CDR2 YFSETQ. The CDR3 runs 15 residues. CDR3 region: CASTEPSSSYNEQFF.

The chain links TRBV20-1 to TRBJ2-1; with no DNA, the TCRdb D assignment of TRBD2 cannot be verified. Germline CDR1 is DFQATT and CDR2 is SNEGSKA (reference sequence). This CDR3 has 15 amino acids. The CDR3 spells CSARETSGVNNEQFF.

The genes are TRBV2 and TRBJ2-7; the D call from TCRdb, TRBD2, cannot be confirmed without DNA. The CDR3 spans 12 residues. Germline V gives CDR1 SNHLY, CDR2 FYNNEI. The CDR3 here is CASSGTSVEQYF.

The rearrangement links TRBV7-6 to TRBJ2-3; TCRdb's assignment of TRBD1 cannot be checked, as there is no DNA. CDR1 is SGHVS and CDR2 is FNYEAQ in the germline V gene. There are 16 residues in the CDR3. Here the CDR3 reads CASSEGQGSGTDTQYF.

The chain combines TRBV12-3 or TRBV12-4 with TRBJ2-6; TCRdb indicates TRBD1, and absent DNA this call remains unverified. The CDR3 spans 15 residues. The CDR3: CASSSRGTGANVLTF.

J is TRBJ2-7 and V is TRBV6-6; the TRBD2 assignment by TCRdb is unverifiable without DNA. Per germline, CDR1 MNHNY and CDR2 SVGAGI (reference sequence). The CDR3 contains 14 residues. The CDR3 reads CASSYSGRLDEQYF.